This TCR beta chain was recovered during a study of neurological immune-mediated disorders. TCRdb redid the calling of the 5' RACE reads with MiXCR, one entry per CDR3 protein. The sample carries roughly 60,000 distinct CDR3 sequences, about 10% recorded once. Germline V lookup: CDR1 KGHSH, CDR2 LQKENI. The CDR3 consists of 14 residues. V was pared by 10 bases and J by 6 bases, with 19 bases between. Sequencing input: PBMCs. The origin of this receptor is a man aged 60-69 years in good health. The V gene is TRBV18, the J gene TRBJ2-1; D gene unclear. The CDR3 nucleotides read TGTGCCACTTCGGCCTACGCCACGGGCAATGAGCAGTTCTTC. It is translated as CATSAYATGNEQFF.